What follows is one T cell receptor beta chain and its context. This clonotype was counted many times. This clone's antigen is unknown. There are no base qualities to consult, and no much larger clone falls within one base. Flow cytometry had shown CD8+CD57+ cell expansion in the patients selected for sequencing. Every patient had severe acquired aplastic anemia, diagnosed using the International Study of Aplastic Anemia and Agranulocytosis and Camitta criteria. At the time blood was sampled, none of the patients had received any therapy. The study deep-sequenced TCR repertoires of sorted CD4+ and CD8+ blood T cells from severe aplastic anemia patients and healthy subjects. Patients were enrolled in the USA under clinicaltrials.gov protocols 00001620, 01623167, 00001397, 00071045, 00081523 and 00961064. Ficoll-Paque density gradient centrifugation was used to isolate peripheral blood mononuclear cells. Before DNA extraction, CD4+ and CD8+ T cells were sorted by FACS or by magnetic beads.

This sample was included in a study of CD8+CD57+ T cells in acquired aplastic anemia (dated by TCRdb to between 2018 and 2020). Study-wide context: DNA extracted from sorted CD4+ and CD8+ cells had a mean of roughly 3 ug, with a range of about 0.19 to 27.4 ug. CD8+CD57+ expansion was defined as a frequency above the mean frequency observed in healthy subjects. Findings and caveats that apply to the study as a whole: No significant difference in CD8+ Simpson's diversity was found between patients and healthy controls (P=0.060). Around 31 CD8+ CDR3 sequences were shared between patients and controls but appeared highly expressed in patients and within their immunodominant clones.

From cysteine to phenylalanine, the CDR3 is 17 amino acids long. Of all the DNA, just the CDR3 is kept, 51 bases in frame from base 1. CDR1 and CDR2, looked up from the germline V gene, are SGHTA and FQGNSA. Trimming leaves V shorter by 5 bases and J shorter by 5 bases, with the junction holding 16 bases beyond the gene matches. Genomic DNA served as template for TCR beta VDJ combination and CDR3 sequence profiling. An Illumina HiSeq 2000 was used for TCR repertoire sequencing. For the original study's pipeline: Repertoire assessment relied on Simpson's diversity index, CDR3 size and DJ length profiles, and TRBV/TRBJ rearrangement plots. The most abundant DNA sequence in the deep sequencing data was taken as the immunodominant clone. CDR3 amino acid sequences were checked for sharing between subjects and were compared against published repertoires and the VDJdb database. Starting from the raw public reads, TCRdb applied fastp trimming at Q25, assembled clones with MiXCR and retained in-frame beta chains. Rows are combined by CDR3 protein, so each entry shows the most common genes and DNA. The V and J calls follow TCRdb's processing rather than the paper's. The sample profile shows fewer than 200,000 distinct CDR3 sequences; approximately 48% of them were found once. Around 2% of the sample is held by the ten biggest clonotypes.

The source material was sorted CD4+, CD8+, or CD8+CD57+ T cells (not recorded which) from PBMCs. The sequence joins TRBV7-2 to TRBJ2-5, with 8 bases aligning to TRBD1. This receptor was obtained from a human donor with aplastic anemia. The sequenced DNA is TGTGCCAGCAGCAAAACCGGTTCGGACAGGGTTGGGGAGACCCAGTACTTC. The resulting protein is CASSKTGSDRVGETQYF.